The sequence of this TCR beta chain was determined in a study of breast tumors, draining lymph nodes, adjacent tissues (dated by TCRdb to 2015 to 2016). For the wider study: Breast cancer patients provided tumor, adjacent nontumor tissue and axillary lymph nodes, and the study compared the TCR beta repertoires across these three sources. In human breast cancer, the study set out to evaluate how tumor, surrounding tissue and draining lymph node repertoires relate to one another and whether T cells may move between these sites.

Broader findings and caveats from the paper: T-cell repertoire diversity in tumors was found to be lower than in lymph nodes but higher than in nontumor tissue, and preferential V and J gene usage was observed. The similarity between tumor and nontumor tissue repertoires was significantly greater in luminal-like breast cancer than in basal-like breast cancer. A scenario in which most tumor T cells derive from the lymph node and then expand within tumor tissue was judged to be consistent with the data. The conclusion that tumor T cells originate in lymph nodes was presented as consistent with a hypothesis rather than as directly demonstrated.

The axillary draining lymph nodes of breast cancer patients were the source of the lymph node samples. With respect to this clonotype: Its antigen has not been determined. No base-level quality is on record; no much larger clone is a single base apart.

Counted from cysteine to phenylalanine, this CDR3 has 14 amino acids. Here the CDR3 DNA is all that survives: 42 bases in frame from base 1. The germline V gene gives CDR1 as LGHNA and CDR2 as YNFKEQ. Between the V and J ends, shortened by 2 bases and 3 bases respectively, the junction contains 11 bases. The instrument given in TCRdb is Illumina HiSeq 2000. TCR beta chain libraries were generated by multiplex PCR amplification. The amplified TCR beta chain products were analyzed by high-throughput sequencing. Using fastp at Q25 and MiXCR, TCRdb reprocessed the public reads and kept productive beta chains. Each CDR3 protein appears once, grouped with its most common genes and DNA. This sample has about 230,000 distinct CDR3 sequences in its table, and about a third of those were observed once. Approximately 1.4% of the sample is taken by the ten largest.

Recombination joined TRBV4-2 with TRBJ2-7, with the D call tentatively TRBD1 or TRBD2, each fitting 5 bases. The sequencing sample was made of axillary lymph node tissue. This TCR was recovered from a female donor with breast cancer. Some clones in this sample may be carry-over from other donors' samples. This receptor has the CDR3 CASSQMGRGYEQYF. The DNA sequence reads TGTGCCAGCAGCCAAATGGGACGGGGCTACGAGCAGTACTTC.